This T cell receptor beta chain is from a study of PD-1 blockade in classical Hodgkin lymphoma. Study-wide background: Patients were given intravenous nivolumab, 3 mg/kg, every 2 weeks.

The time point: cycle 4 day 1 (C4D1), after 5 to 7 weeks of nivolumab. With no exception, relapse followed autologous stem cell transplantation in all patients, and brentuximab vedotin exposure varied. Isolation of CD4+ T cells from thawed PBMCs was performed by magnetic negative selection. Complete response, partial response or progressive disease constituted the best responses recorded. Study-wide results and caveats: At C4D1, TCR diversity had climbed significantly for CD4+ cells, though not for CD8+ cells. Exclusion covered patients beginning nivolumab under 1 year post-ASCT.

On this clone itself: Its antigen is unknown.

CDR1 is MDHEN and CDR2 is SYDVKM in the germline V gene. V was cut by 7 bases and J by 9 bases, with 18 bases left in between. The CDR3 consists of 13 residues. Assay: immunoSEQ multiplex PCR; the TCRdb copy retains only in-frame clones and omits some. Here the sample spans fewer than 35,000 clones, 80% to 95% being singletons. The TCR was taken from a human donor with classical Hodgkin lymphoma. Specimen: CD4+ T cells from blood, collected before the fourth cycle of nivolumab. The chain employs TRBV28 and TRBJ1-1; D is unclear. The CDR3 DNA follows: TGTGCCAGCACCGACCCCGGCCGGACTCAAGCTTTCTTT. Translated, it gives CASTDPGRTQAFF.